This is a list of T cell receptor beta chains from one sample in a study of cytomegalovirus exposure and HLA in healthy donors. Sequenced by immunoSEQ multiplex PCR; TCRdb stores in-frame clones only, minus some. Among about 77,000 clones listed, 70% to 80% were seen once. Sequencing was done on a sample of PBMCs. Receptors were obtained from a man between 35 and 55 years old in good health and CMV-seronegative. Both conserved end residues are part of each CDR3. D genes are given only for firm matches. Clone size appears in some rows only: once, few, many, or a class for an expanded clone.

d_call | j_call | cdr3_length | v_call | clone_size | cdr3_aa | cdr3_nt
. | TRBJ2-7 | 14 | TRBV5-1 | . | CASRRSTGAYEQYF | TGCGCCAGCAGACGATCGACAGGCGCCTACGAGCAGTACTTC
. | TRBJ1-5 | 15 | TRBV18 | . | CASSPLGQGNQPQHF | TGTGCCAGCTCACCACTCGGCCAGGGAAATCAGCCCCAGCATTTT
TRBD1 | TRBJ1-2 | 15 | TRBV4-3 | . | CASSQVDRGGYGYTF | TGCGCCAGCAGCCAAGTAGACAGGGGCGGATATGGCTACACCTTC
. | TRBJ1-5 | 15 | TRBV7-2 | once | CASSTTGISNQPQHF | TGTGCCAGCAGCACAACAGGGATTAGCAATCAGCCCCAGCATTTT
. | TRBJ1-4 | 15 | TRBV7-9 | . | CASSSWGGPNEKLFF | TGTGCCAGCAGCTCTTGGGGGGGGCCTAATGAAAAACTGTTTTTC
. | TRBJ1-5 | 15 | TRBV7-8 | . | CASSLGVEGVQPQHF | TGTGCCAGCAGCTTAGGGGTCGAGGGAGTTCAGCCCCAGCATTTT
. | TRBJ1-5 | 14 | TRBV19 | . | CASSAFGEKWPQHF | TGTGCCAGTAGTGCATTCGGGGAGAAGTGGCCCCAGCATTTT
TRBD1 | TRBJ1-5 | 15 | TRBV5-4 | . | CASSWGTGKGQPQHF | TGTGCCAGCAGCTGGGGGACAGGCAAAGGGCAGCCCCAGCATTTT
. | TRBJ2-7 | 18 | TRBV4-1 | . | CASSQGILAKTPSYEQYF | TGCGCCAGCAGCCAAGGGATTCTAGCGAAGACCCCTTCCTACGAGCAGTACTTC
. | TRBJ2-3 | 15 | TRBV4-2 | . | CASSQRTSPGDTQYF | TGTGCCAGCAGCCAAAGAACCTCGCCCGGGGATACGCAGTATTTT
. | TRBJ1-5 | 15 | TRBV5-1 | few | CASSSETGGNQPQHF | TGCGCCAGCAGCTCAGAGACAGGAGGCAATCAGCCCCAGCATTTT
TRBD2 | TRBJ2-7 | 16 | TRBV19 | . | CASSTKLAELLSEQYF | TGTGCCAGTAGTACCAAACTAGCGGAACTTCTAAGCGAGCAGTACTTC
. | TRBJ1-5 | 14 | TRBV2 | . | CASIGTYSNQPQHF | TGTGCCAGCATCGGGACATATAGCAATCAGCCCCAGCATTTT
. | TRBJ2-3 | 11 | TRBV2 | . | CASTARGTQYF | TGTGCCAGCACGGCCCGGGGTACGCAGTATTTT
. | TRBJ1-1 | 14 | TRBV6-5 | once | CASSYASGLTEAFF | TGTGCCAGCAGTTACGCCAGTGGGCTCACTGAAGCTTTCTTT
. | TRBJ1-2 | 11 | TRBV7-9 | . | CAAVRDYGYTF | TGTGCCGCCGTACGAGACTATGGCTACACCTTC
TRBD1 | TRBJ1-5 | 14 | TRBV30 | once | CAWSPWQGAQPQHF | TGTGCCTGGAGCCCTTGGCAGGGGGCTCAGCCCCAGCATTTT
. | TRBJ1-3 | 13 | TRBV30 | . | CACSRTRRNTIYF | TGTGCCTGCTCCCGTACCAGGAGAAACACCATATATTTT
TRBD2 | TRBJ2-2 | 16 | TRBV5-1 | . | CASSGTGGLSTGELFF | TGCGCCAGCAGTGGTACGGGGGGGCTGAGCACCGGGGAGCTGTTTTTT